This T cell receptor beta chain was sequenced in a study of T cell clonotyping in hematopoietic cell transplantation. Overall study: Recipients' pretransplant samples followed cytoreduction.

Study findings and constraints: Pathologically expanded recipient clonotypes increased progressively from day 30 to day 180 as diversity fell.

The repertoire was sequenced with immunoSEQ multiplex PCR; TCRdb's copy has only in-frame clones and lacks some. The sample consists of tens of thousands of clones, almost 97% of them appearing once. The germline V and J ends were trimmed by 4 bases and 1 base, with 11 bases remaining between them. CDR1 and CDR2 from the germline V gene are SGHTA and FQGNSA. This CDR3 is 15 amino acids long. Notes on this clone: The antigen remains unidentified. Other nucleotide sequences from this sample produce the same CDR3.

Time point meaning: recipient sample about 28 days before transplant, after cytoreduction. Blood collection times were about day -28 and days 30, 100, 180 posttransplant. V and J are TRBV7-2 and TRBJ1-3; a possible D gene is TRBD1 (6 bases). The TCR sequence derives from a woman between 50 and 59 years old with acute myeloid leukemia. Some clones in this sample may be carry-over from other donors' samples. Sequenced here: peripheral blood mononuclear cells, sampled before stem cell transplant. The CDR3 sequence is CASSSGQISGNTIYF. DNA for the CDR3: TGTGCCAGCAGCTCCGGACAGATATCTGGAAACACCATATATTTT. Supplemented by reference TRBV7-2 and TRBJ1-3, the full variable domain reads GAGVSQSPSNKVTEKGKDVELRCDPISGHTALYWYRQSLGQGLEFLIYFQGNSAPDKSGLPSDRFSAERTGGSVSTLTIQRTQQEDSAVYLCASSSGQISGNTIYFGEGSWLTVV.